This T cell receptor beta chain is from a study of cytomegalovirus exposure and HLA in healthy donors. The study, taken as a whole, reports: A cluster of highly shared sequence variants was likely a sequencing artifact.

The PCR used 60 Vbeta and 13 Jbeta primers. How the authors handled the data: Unique TCR beta chains numbered 60 million to 100 million in a later analysis, with roughly 11 million shared. The method was immunoSEQ multiplex PCR; TCRdb's version includes in-frame clones alone and lacks a portion of them. That table furnishes V, J and clone size, whereas the DNA furnished D and trimming. The sample consists of approximately 110,000 clones, about 74% of them appearing once. The CDR3 has 17 amino acids. V shed 4 bases and J 0 bases; nucleotides not matched to a gene: 9. Germline lookup yields CDR1 SGHKS and CDR2 YYEKEE (reference sequence). To note about this clone: The target antigen is unknown.

Although they were nominally healthy when sampled, donors likely had unrecorded immune exposures. This receptor was identified in a woman aged 45-65 years in good health and CMV-seropositive. Sequenced material: PBMCs. The chain couples TRBV5-5 to TRBJ1-5, with TRBD1 identical over 8 bases. CDR3: CASSNGTGFYSNQPQHF. CDR3 sequence (DNA): TGTGCCAGCAGCAACGGGACAGGCTTCTATAGCAATCAGCCCCAGCATTTT.